This TCR beta chain was obtained from a study of blood T cell repertoires in COVID-19. For the study at large: Spain, Italy and the United States supplied samples that represented acute and convalescent COVID-19. Sample material is recorded as cDNA or gDNA derived from T cells, B-cell-depleted T cells, or PBMCs.

Original handling: Estimation of nucleated cell counts relied on the amplification of reference gene primers. The repertoire was sequenced with immunoSEQ multiplex PCR; TCRdb's copy has only in-frame clones and lacks some. The V and J calls and clone size were taken over from that table, and D and trimming were inferred from the DNA. The repertoire consists of over 150,000 clones, with about 86% occurring once and the leading ten covering 8% to 10%. From germline, CDR1 is LNHDA and CDR2 SQIVND (reference sequence). CDR3 length equals 17 residues. The germline V and J ends were trimmed by 3 bases and 4 bases, with 20 bases remaining between them.

V usage is TRBV19 and J usage is TRBJ2-3; D may be TRBD1 (6 bases). The TCR comes from a middle-aged man with active or convalescent COVID-19. Sequencing was carried out using peripheral blood. The CDR3 is CASSISNTGPLADTQYF. In nucleotides, the CDR3 is TGTGCCAGTAGTATCAGCAACACAGGGCCCCTAGCAGATACGCAGTATTTT.